This T cell receptor (beta chain) is drawn from a study of shared clonotypes between healthy human individuals. Those who donated, Caucasian adults without exception, all lived in Nashville, Tennessee. Using immunoSEQ multiplex PCR, the repertoire was profiled, and TCRdb retains in-frame clones only, with some absent. The sample has approximately 980,000 clones, 70% to 85% seen once. After removal of 4 bases from V and 7 bases from J, the junction contained 6 bases not matched to a gene. Germline V gene lookup returns CDR1 SGHRS and CDR2 YFSETQ. CDR3 size: 14 residues. The chain carries TRBV5-1 and TRBJ2-1, with 9 positions matching TRBD1. The TCR comes from a man aged 18 to 35 in good health. Sequenced: memory CD4+ T cells sorted from blood. The subset here: CD45RA-negative fraction. The CDR3 sequence is CASSKGQGGNEQFF. DNA of the CDR3: TGCGCCAGCAGCAAGGGACAGGGAGGGAATGAGCAGTTCTTC.